The 12 T cell receptor beta chains listed next were all sequenced from one sample in a study of T cell responses to AZD1222 COVID-19 vaccine. Repertoires were generated with immunoSEQ multiplex PCR, while TCRdb's copy carries only in-frame clones and drops some. Of about 100,000 clones in the sample, about nine tenths were seen once. The sample in question was peripheral blood, obtained on day 0 of AZD1222 vaccination. Receptors originate from an adult in good health.

CDR3 protein: CAPRPSGRAFDEQFF. CDR3 DNA: TGCGCTCCACGCCCTAGCGGGAGGGCCTTCGATGAGCAGTTCTTC. The V and J genes are TRBV10-1 and TRBJ2-1; 12 nucleotides line up with TRBD2. This CDR3 region has 15 residues. CDR1 is WNHNN, CDR2 SYGVQD, per germline (reference sequence).

The chain joins TRBV7-9 to TRBJ1-2; D is ambiguous. V gave up 1 base and J gave up 5 bases, with 14 bases separating them. CDR3 length equals 15 residues. CDR1 SEHNR and CDR2 FQNEAQ come from the germline V gene (reference sequence). The CDR3 here is CASSLDFGESYGYTF. The DNA of the CDR3 is TGTGCCAGCAGCTTAGATTTCGGGGAGTCTTATGGCTACACCTTC.

The CDR3 DNA follows: TGCGCCAGCAGCTTGAGGCTAGCGGGAGTAGAAGAGACCCAGTACTTC. Protein product: CASSLRLAGVEETQYF. J is TRBJ2-5 and V is TRBV5-1, with 10 bases aligning to TRBD2. From germline, CDR1 is SGHRS and CDR2 YFSETQ. This CDR3 has 16 residues. Unmatched junction bases numbered 6, after V lost 1 base and J lost 3 bases. The entire variable domain, with the rest obtained from reference TRBV5-1 and TRBJ2-5, is as follows: KAGVTQTPRYLIKTRGQQVTLSCSPISGHRSVSWYQQTPGQGLQFLFEYFSETQRNKGNFPGRFSGRQFSNSRSEMNVSTLELGDSALYLCASSLRLAGVEETQYFGPGTRLLVL.

V gene TRBV27 combines with J gene TRBJ2-2; D gene ambiguous. Germline V gives CDR1 MNHEY, CDR2 SMNVEV (reference sequence). The V end lost 6 bases, the J end lost 9 bases, and 14 bases lay between the germline ends. The CDR3 spans 13 residues. CDR3 in amino acids: CASSPFLHRELFF. The CDR3 bases are TGTGCCAGCAGCCCCTTCCTCCACCGGGAGCTGTTTTTT.

The V and J genes are TRBV9 and TRBJ1-2; D is undetermined. Trimming took 0 bases from V and 6 from J, leaving 18 bases between them. Germline CDR1 reads SGDLS; CDR2 reads YYNGEE. This CDR3 is built from 16 residues. In DNA, the CDR3 is TGTGCCAGCAGCGTAGGGATAGGGCTGTCGGGGAATGGCTACACCTTC. This sequence encodes CASSVGIGLSGNGYTF.

There are a few counts of this clone. In DNA, the CDR3 is TGTGCCAGCAGCTCCGCGGGCGCCATCACAGATACGCAGTATTTT. Translating it yields CASSSAGAITDTQYF. The genes are TRBV7-3 and TRBJ2-3, with D possibly TRBD2 on 5 matching bases. The germline V gene has CDR1 SGHTA and CDR2 FQGTGA. The CDR3 is 15 amino acids. The V end was cut by 4 bases, the J end by 2 bases, with 13 bases between.

The rearrangement joins TRBV6-6 to TRBJ2-3; possibly TRBD1 for D (6 bases). Per the germline V gene, CDR1 is MNHNY and CDR2 is SVGAGI (reference sequence). This CDR3 region has 12 residues. V shed 4 bases and J shed 6 bases, with 8 bases lying between them. Here the CDR3 reads CASSLQGDTQYF. The DNA of the CDR3 is TGTGCCAGCAGTTTACAGGGTGATACGCAGTATTTT.

V and J are TRBV29-1 and TRBJ2-5; no firm D call. Trimming removed 3 bases at V and 5 bases at J, with 16 bases between. The V gene's germline CDR1 is SQVTM and CDR2 ANQGSEA. This CDR3 is 14 amino acids long. CDR3 residues: CSVDGRGTGETQYF. The CDR3 bases are TGCAGCGTTGACGGACGCGGAACTGGGGAGACCCAGTACTTC. Supplemented by reference TRBV29-1 and TRBJ2-5, the full variable domain reads SAVISQKPSRDICQRGTSLTIQCQVDSQVTMMFWYRQQPGQSLTLIATANQGSEATYESGFVIDKFPISRPNLTFSTLTVSNMSPEDSSIYLCSVDGRGTGETQYFGPGTRLLVL.

The chain employs TRBV27 and TRBJ1-2, with D tentatively TRBD1 (6 bases). V was clipped by 6 bases and J by 3 bases, with 14 bases between them. This CDR3 region has 14 residues. CDR1 is MNHEY and CDR2 is SMNVEV in the germline V gene (reference sequence). CDR3 DNA sequence: TGTGCCAGCAGCTTTAGGGGGGTCGACTATGGCTACACCTTC. Protein sequence: CASSFRGVDYGYTF.

The rearrangement links TRBV6-4 to TRBJ2-2; D gene ambiguous. The CDR3 sequence is 16 residues long. CDR1 is MRHNA, CDR2 SNTAGT, per germline. The ends were cut back, 3 bases at V and 1 base at J, with 12 bases in the middle. The chain's CDR3 is CASSEFLLQNTGELFF. The CDR3 DNA reads as TGTGCCAGCAGTGAGTTCCTACTTCAGAACACCGGGGAGCTGTTTTTT.

This sequence joins TRBV29-1 and TRBJ1-2; D is unresolved. Germline CDR1 is SQVTM and CDR2 is ANQGSEA. V was cut by 7 bases and J by 4 bases, with 19 bases left in between. The CDR3 extends over 14 amino acids. The CDR3 protein is CSAKAVGAGYGYTF. As DNA, the CDR3 is TGCAGCGCCAAAGCGGTGGGCGCCGGCTATGGCTACACCTTC.

The chain links TRBV4-1 to TRBJ2-5; D gene ambiguous. Germline values: CDR1 MGHRA, CDR2 YSYEKL. The CDR3 has 15 amino acids. The ends were cut back, 0 bases at V and 5 bases at J, with 13 bases in the middle. The chain's CDR3 is CASSQEAQIVETQYF. Written as DNA, the CDR3 is TGCGCCAGCAGCCAAGAAGCACAGATCGTGGAGACCCAGTACTTC.